The present entry profiles one T cell receptor beta chain with its context. The germline V gene has CDR1 MDHEN and CDR2 SYDVKM. V was shortened by 5 bases and J by 0 bases, with 7 bases between the two germline ends. The CDR3 runs to 13 residues. These data come from a study of control samples from healthy donors and cancer patients. The data were produced by immunoSEQ multiplex PCR, yet TCRdb's version contains in-frame clones alone and is incomplete. The repertoire consists of about 160,000 clones, with 92% occurring once and the leading ten covering 0.68%. Material: blood. This receptor was obtained from a woman in her twenties or thirties in good health. This sequence joins TRBV28 and TRBJ1-1; D gene uncertain. The CDR3 DNA is TGTGCCAGCAGTCCACACATGAACACTGAAGCTTTCTTT. Translation gives CASSPHMNTEAFF. Drawing the rest from reference TRBV28 and TRBJ1-1, the complete variable domain is DVKVTQSSRYLVKRTGEKVFLECVQDMDHENMFWYRQDPGLGLRLIYFSYDVKMKEKGDIPEGYSVSREKKERFSLILESASTNQTSMYLCASSPHMNTEAFFGQGTRLTVV.